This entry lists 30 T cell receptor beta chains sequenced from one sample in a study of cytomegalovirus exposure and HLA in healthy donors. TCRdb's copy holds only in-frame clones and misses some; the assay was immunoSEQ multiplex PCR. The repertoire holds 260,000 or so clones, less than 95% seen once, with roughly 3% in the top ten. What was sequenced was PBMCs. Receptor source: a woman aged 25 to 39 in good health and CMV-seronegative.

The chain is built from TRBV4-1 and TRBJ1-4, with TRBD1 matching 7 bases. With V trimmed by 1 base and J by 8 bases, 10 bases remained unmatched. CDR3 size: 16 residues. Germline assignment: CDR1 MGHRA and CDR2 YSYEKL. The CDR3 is CASSQVSQGQREKLFF. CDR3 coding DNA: TGCGCCAGCAGCCAAGTGAGTCAGGGACAGCGCGAAAAACTGTTTTTT.

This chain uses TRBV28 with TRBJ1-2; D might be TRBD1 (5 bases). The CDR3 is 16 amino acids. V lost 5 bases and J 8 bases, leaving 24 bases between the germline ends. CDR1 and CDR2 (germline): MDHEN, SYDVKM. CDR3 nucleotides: TGTGCCAGCAGTCCTTCCGGCGGCCTAAGGTGGGACGGCTACACCTTC. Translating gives CASSPSGGLRWDGYTF.

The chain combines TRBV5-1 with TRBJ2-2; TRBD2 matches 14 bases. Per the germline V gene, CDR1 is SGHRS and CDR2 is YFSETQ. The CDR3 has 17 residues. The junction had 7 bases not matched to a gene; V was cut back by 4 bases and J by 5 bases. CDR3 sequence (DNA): TGCGCCAGCAGCCCGGGGACTAGCGGGAGAAAAACCGGGGAGCTGTTTTTT. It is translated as CASSPGTSGRKTGELFF. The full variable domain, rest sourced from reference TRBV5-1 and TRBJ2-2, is KAGVTQTPRYLIKTRGQQVTLSCSPISGHRSVSWYQQTPGQGLQFLFEYFSETQRNKGNFPGRFSGRQFSNSRSEMNVSTLELGDSALYLCASSPGTSGRKTGELFFGEGSRLTVL.

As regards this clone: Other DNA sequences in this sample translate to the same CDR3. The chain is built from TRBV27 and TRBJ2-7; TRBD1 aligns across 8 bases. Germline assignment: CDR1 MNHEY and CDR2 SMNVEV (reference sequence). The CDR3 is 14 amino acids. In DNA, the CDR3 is TGTGCTAGCGGCGCCGGGACAGGTTCCTACGAGCAGTACTTC. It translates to CASGAGTGSYEQYF.

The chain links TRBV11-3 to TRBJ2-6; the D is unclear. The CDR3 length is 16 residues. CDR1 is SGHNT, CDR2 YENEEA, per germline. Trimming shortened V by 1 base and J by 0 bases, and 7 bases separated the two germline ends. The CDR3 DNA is TGTGCCAGCAGCTTAGGGGTAGGCTCTGGGGCCAACGTCCTGACTTTC. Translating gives CASSLGVGSGANVLTF.

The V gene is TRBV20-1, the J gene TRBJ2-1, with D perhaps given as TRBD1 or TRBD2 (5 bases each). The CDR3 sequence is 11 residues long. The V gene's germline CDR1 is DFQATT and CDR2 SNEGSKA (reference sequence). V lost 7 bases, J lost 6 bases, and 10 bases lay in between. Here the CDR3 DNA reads TGCAGTGGTGGGGGAGCCAATGAGCAGTTCTTC. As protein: CSGGGANEQFF.

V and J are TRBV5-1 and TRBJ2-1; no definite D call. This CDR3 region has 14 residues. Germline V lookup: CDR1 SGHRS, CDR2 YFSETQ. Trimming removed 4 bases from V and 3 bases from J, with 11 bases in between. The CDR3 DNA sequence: TGCGCCAGCAGCCCCAATGCGGACTACAATGAGCAGTTCTTC. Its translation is CASSPNADYNEQFF. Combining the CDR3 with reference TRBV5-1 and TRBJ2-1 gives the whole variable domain KAGVTQTPRYLIKTRGQQVTLSCSPISGHRSVSWYQQTPGQGLQFLFEYFSETQRNKGNFPGRFSGRQFSNSRSEMNVSTLELGDSALYLCASSPNADYNEQFFGPGTRLTVL.

The CDR3 spells CASGIATSGKSGTDTQYF. CDR3 coding DNA: TGTGCCAGCGGCATCGCTACTAGCGGGAAATCCGGCACAGATACGCAGTATTTT. The gene calls are TRBV2 and TRBJ2-3; 10 bases line up with TRBD2. V was clipped by 8 bases and J by 1 base; unmatched bases: 15. CDR1 and CDR2 (germline): SNHLY, FYNNEI. The CDR3 contains 18 residues.

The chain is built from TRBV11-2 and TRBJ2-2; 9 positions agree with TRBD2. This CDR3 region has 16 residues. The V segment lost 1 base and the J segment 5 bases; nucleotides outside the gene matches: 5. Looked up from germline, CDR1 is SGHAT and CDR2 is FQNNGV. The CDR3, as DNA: TGTGCCAGCAGCTTAGGACTAGCGGTGAGGACCGGGGAGCTGTTTTTT. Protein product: CASSLGLAVRTGELFF.

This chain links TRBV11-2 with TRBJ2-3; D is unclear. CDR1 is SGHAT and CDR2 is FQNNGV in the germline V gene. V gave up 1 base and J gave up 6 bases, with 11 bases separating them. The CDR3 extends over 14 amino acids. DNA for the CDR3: TGTGCCAGCAGCTTAGCGGGCGAAGCGGATACGCAGTATTTT. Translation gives CASSLAGEADTQYF.

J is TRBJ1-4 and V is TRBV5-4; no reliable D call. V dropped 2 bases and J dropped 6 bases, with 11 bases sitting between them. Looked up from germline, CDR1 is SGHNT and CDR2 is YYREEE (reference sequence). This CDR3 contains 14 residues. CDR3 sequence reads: CASSLGGVDEKLFF. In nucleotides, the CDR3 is TGTGCCAGCAGCTTAGGTGGGGTCGATGAAAAACTGTTTTTT.

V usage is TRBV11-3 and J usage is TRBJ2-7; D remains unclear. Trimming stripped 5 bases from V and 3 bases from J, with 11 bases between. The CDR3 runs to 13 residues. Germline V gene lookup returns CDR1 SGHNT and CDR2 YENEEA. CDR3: CASSLTTDYEQYF. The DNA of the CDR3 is TGTGCCAGCAGCCTCACGACCGACTACGAGCAGTACTTC.

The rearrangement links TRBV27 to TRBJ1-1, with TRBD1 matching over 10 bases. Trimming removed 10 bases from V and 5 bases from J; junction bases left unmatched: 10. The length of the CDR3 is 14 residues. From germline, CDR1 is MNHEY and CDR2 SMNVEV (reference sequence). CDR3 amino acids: CATKLTGGSTEAFF. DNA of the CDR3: TGTGCCACCAAATTGACAGGGGGCAGTACTGAAGCTTTCTTT.

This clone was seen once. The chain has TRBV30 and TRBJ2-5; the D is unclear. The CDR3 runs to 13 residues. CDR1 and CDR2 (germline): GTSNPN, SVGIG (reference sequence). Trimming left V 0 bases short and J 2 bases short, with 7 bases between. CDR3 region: CAWSVKVQETQYF. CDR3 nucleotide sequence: TGTGCCTGGAGTGTAAAAGTACAAGAGACCCAGTACTTC.

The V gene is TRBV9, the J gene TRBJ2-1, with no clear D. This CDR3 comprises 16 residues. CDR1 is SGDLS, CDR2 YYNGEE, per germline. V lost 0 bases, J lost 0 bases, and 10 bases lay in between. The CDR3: CASSVATKSSYNEQFF. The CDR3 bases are TGTGCCAGCAGCGTAGCTACGAAAAGCTCCTACAATGAGCAGTTCTTC.

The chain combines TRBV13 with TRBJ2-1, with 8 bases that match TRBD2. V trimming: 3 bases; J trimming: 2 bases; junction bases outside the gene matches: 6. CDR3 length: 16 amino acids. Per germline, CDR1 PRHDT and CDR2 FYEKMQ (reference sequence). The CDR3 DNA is TGTGCCAGCAGCTTCGGCACTAGCGGTCCCTACAATGAGCAGTTCTTC. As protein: CASSFGTSGPYNEQFF. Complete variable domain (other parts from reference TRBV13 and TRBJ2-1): AAGVIQSPRHLIKEKRETATLKCYPIPRHDTVYWYQQGPGQDPQFLISFYEKMQSDKGSIPDRFSAQQFSDYHSELNMSSLELGDSALYFCASSFGTSGPYNEQFFGPGTRLTVL.

CDR3 DNA: TGTGCCAGCAGCTTAGGGGCTCGTAATGAAAAACTGTTTTTT. It specifies CASSLGARNEKLFF. The rearrangement joins TRBV7-2 to TRBJ1-4; no firm D call. CDR3 length: 14 amino acids. V gave up 1 base and J gave up 4 bases, with 7 bases separating them. CDR1 and CDR2 from the germline V gene are SGHTA and FQGNSA.

CDR3 loop: CASSPTDSTYEQYF. CDR3 nucleotide sequence: TGTGCCAGCTCACCCACGGACAGCACCTACGAGCAGTACTTC. V is TRBV18 and J is TRBJ2-7; D is possibly TRBD1 (6 bases). CDR1 is KGHSH, CDR2 LQKENI, per germline. The germline V and J ends were trimmed by 3 bases and 2 bases, with 11 bases remaining between them. CDR3 size: 14 residues.

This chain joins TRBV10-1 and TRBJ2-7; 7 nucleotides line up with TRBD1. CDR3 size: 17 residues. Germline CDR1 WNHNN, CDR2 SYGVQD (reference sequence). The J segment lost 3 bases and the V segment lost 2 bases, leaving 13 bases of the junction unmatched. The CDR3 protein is CASSETGERTLRYEQYF. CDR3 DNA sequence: TGCGCCAGCAGTGAGACAGGGGAGAGGACTCTACGCTACGAGCAGTACTTC.

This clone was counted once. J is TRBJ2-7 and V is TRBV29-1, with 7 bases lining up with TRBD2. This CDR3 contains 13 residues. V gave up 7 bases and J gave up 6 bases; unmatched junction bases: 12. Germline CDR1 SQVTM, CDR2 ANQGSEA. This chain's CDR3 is CSAGGLTGGEQYF. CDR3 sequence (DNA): TGCAGCGCGGGAGGACTAACAGGAGGCGAGCAGTACTTC.

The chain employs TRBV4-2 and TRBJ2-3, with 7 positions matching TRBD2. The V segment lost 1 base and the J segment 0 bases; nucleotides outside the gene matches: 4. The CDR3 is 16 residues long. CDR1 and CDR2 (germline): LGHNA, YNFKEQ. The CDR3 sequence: CASSQGGTTSTDTQYF. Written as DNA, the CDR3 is TGTGCCAGCAGCCAAGGCGGGACTACCAGCACAGATACGCAGTATTTT.

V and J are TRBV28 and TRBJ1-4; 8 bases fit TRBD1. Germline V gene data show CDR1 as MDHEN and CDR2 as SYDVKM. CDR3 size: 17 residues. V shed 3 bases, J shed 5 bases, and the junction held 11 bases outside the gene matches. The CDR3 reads CASSFPTGARGNEKLFF. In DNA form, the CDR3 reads TGTGCCAGCAGTTTCCCGACAGGGGCGCGAGGCAATGAAAAACTGTTTTTT. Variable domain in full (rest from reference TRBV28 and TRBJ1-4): DVKVTQSSRYLVKRTGEKVFLECVQDMDHENMFWYRQDPGLGLRLIYFSYDVKMKEKGDIPEGYSVSREKKERFSLILESASTNQTSMYLCASSFPTGARGNEKLFFGSGTQLSVL.

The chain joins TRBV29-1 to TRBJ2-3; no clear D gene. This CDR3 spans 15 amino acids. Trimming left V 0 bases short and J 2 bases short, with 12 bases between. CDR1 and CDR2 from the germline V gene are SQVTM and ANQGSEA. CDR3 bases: TGCAGCGTTGAAGATGGGCGGAAACACACAGATACGCAGTATTTT. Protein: CSVEDGRKHTDTQYF.

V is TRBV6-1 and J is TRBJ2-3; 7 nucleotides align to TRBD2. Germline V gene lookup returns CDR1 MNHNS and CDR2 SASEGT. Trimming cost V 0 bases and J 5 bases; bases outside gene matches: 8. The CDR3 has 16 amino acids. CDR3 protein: CASSEAFGGRQDTQYF. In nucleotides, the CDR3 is TGTGCCAGCAGTGAAGCATTTGGCGGGAGACAAGATACGCAGTATTTT.

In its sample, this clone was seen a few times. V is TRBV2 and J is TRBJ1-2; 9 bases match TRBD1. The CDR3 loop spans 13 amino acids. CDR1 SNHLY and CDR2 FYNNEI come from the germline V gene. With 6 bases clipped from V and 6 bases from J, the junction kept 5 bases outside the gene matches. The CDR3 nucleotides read TGTGCCAGCAGGGGGACAGGGTTAGATGGCTACACCTTC. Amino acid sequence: CASRGTGLDGYTF.

CDR3: CASSLFYRTGFYEQYF. DNA for the CDR3: TGTGCCAGCAGTTTATTTTACCGGACAGGGTTCTACGAGCAGTACTTC. J is TRBJ2-7 and V is TRBV27; 8 nucleotides match TRBD1. V shed 1 base, J shed 3 bases, and the junction held 8 bases outside the gene matches. CDR3 size: 16 residues. Germline-derived CDR1 and CDR2 are MNHEY and SMNVEV (reference sequence).

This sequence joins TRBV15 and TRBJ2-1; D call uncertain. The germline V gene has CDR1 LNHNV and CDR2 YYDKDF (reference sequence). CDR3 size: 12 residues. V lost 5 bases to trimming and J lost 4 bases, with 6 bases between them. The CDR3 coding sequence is TGTGCCACCAGCGGGAAGTACAATGAGCAGTTCTTC. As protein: CATSGKYNEQFF. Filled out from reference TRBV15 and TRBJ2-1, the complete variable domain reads DAMVIQNPRYQVTQFGKPVTLSCSQTLNHNVMYWYQQKSSQAPKLLFHYYDKDFNNEADTPDNFQSRRPNTSFCFLDIRSPGLGDTAMYLCATSGKYNEQFFGPGTRLTVL.

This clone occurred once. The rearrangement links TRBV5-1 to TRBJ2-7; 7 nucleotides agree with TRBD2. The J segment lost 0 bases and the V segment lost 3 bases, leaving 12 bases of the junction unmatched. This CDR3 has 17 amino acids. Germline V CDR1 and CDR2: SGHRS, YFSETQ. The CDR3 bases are TGCGCCAGCAGCTGGGGGGGGTCCGGGACGGACTCCTACGAGCAGTACTTC. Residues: CASSWGGSGTDSYEQYF.

CDR3 sequence (DNA): TGTGCCAGCAGTGATATCGGCGGGACGCCTTACAATGAGCAGTTCTTC. Translated: CASSDIGGTPYNEQFF. The chain couples TRBV25-1 to TRBJ2-1; the D gene is possibly TRBD2 (6 bases). Trimming shortened V by 3 bases and J by 4 bases, and 16 bases separated the two germline ends. The CDR3 consists of 16 residues. CDR1 and CDR2 (germline): MGHDK, SYGVNS.

For the CDR3, the DNA is TGTGCCAGCAGTTATTTGGGGGGGAACACTGAAGCTTTCTTT. Residues: CASSYLGGNTEAFF. V and J are TRBV6-5 and TRBJ1-1; D possibly corresponds to TRBD1 (5 bases). This CDR3 has 14 amino acids. Germline CDR1 reads MNHEY; CDR2 reads SVGAGI. Trimming left V 3 bases short and J 1 base short, with 9 bases between.